The TCR beta chain described here comes from a study of CD8+CD57+ T cells in acquired aplastic anemia. The template for TCR beta VDJ and CDR3 sequence profiling was genomic DNA. MiXCR was run by TCRdb on the reads, yielding one entry per CDR3 protein. This sample has about half a million distinct CDR3 sequences, with less than 35% found just once. For sequencing, patients were chosen who had shown expansion of CD8+CD57+ cells by flow cytometry. This clonotype is a singleton in its sample. This CDR3 has 11 amino acids. Trimming left V 5 bases short and J 8 bases short, with 7 bases between. Germline loops: CDR1 SGHTA, CDR2 FQGTGA.

The sample was sorted CD4+, CD8+, or CD8+CD57+ T cells (not recorded which) from PBMCs. This clonotype originated in a human donor with aplastic anemia. The chain carries TRBV7-3 and TRBJ2-1, with TRBD2 as a possible D gene (5 bases). CDR3 DNA sequence: TGTGCCAGCAGCAGCGGAGATGAGCAGTTCTTC. Protein product: CASSSGDEQFF. Using reference TRBV7-3 and TRBJ2-1 for the parts outside the CDR3, the full variable domain is GAGVSQTPSNKVTEKGKYVELRCDPISGHTALYWYRQSLGQGPEFLIYFQGTGAADDSGLPNDRFFAVRPEGSVSTLKIQRTERGDSAVYLCASSSGDEQFFGPGTRLTVL.